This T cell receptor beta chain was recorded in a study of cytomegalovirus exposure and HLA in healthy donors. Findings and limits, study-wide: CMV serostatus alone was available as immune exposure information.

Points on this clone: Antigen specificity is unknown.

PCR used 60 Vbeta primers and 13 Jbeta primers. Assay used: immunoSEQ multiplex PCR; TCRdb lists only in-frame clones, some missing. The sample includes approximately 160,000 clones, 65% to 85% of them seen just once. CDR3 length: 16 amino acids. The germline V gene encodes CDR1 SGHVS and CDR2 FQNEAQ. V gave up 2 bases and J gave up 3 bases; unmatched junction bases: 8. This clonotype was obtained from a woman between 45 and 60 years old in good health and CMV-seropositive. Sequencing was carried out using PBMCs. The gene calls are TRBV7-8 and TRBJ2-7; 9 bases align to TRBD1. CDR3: CASSLRGQGFDYEQYF. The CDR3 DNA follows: TGTGCCAGCAGCTTAAGAGGACAGGGGTTTGACTACGAGCAGTACTTC.